This passage covers 9 T cell receptor beta chains from one sample sequenced in a study of T cells in localized non-small cell lung cancer. The method was immunoSEQ multiplex PCR; TCRdb's version includes in-frame clones alone and lacks a portion of them. Here the sample spans some 10,000 clones, around 79% being singletons. The source material was peripheral blood, sampled before any cancer treatment. These receptors were taken from a male donor aged 60 or older with stage I lung adenocarcinoma.

Only one count was recorded for this clone. The rearrangement joins TRBV11-2 to TRBJ1-2, with TRBD1 matching 8 bases. V dropped 3 bases and J dropped 4; count of bases not matched to a gene: 4. The CDR3 has 14 residues. Germline lookup yields CDR1 SGHAT and CDR2 FQNNGV. In nucleotides, the CDR3 is TGTGCCAGCAGCTTGGGACAGGATCCCTATGGCTACACCTTC. Translated: CASSLGQDPYGYTF.

This chain links TRBV11-1 with TRBJ2-7; 8 bases fit TRBD2. Trimming removed 8 bases from V and 2 bases from J; junction bases left unmatched: 11. Germline values: CDR1 SGHAT, CDR2 FQDESV (reference sequence). This CDR3 spans 15 amino acids. In DNA, the CDR3 is TGTGCCAGCCGGAATAGCGGGGCGCTCCCCTACGAGCAGTACTTC. It codes for CASRNSGALPYEQYF.

The J gene is TRBJ2-5, the V gene TRBV6-7; no firm D call. TRBV6-7 is assigned to the ORF class and has an uncertain function. The CDR3 is 14 residues long. Trimming shortened V by 3 bases and J by 1 base, and 9 bases separated the two germline ends. DNA of the CDR3: TGTGCCAGCAGTTATAAAACGGTCCAAGAGACCCAGTACTTC. Encoded protein: CASSYKTVQETQYF.

A note on this clone: This CDR3 is also generated by other DNA sequences in the sample. J is TRBJ1-5 and V is TRBV10-3; D is uncertain. Trimming removed 8 bases from V and 0 bases from J, with 8 bases in between. The CDR3 totals 13 residues. CDR1 and CDR2 (germline): ENHRY, SYGVKD. This chain's CDR3 is CAIGTDSNQPQHF. DNA of the CDR3: TGTGCCATCGGCACGGATAGCAATCAGCCCCAGCATTTT.

The rearrangement links TRBV28 to TRBJ1-1; a weak D match, TRBD1 (6 bases). The CDR3 runs to 14 residues. Germline CDR1 reads MDHEN; CDR2 reads SYDVKM. V was shortened by 2 bases and J by 1 base, with 8 bases between the two germline ends. CDR3 residues: CASSLRQENTEAFF. CDR3 coding DNA: TGTGCCAGCAGTTTACGACAGGAGAACACTGAAGCTTTCTTT.

This chain's CDR3 is CASSFAQGRDEKLFF. CDR3 in DNA: TGTGCCAGCAGTTTTGCACAGGGGCGGGATGAAAAACTGTTTTTT. V gene TRBV6-1 combines with J gene TRBJ1-4; 7 bases are shared with TRBD1. Germline trimming cut 5 bases from V and 6 bases from J; bases unmatched to any gene: 9. CDR1 and CDR2 from the germline V gene are MNHNS and SASEGT. The CDR3 consists of 15 residues.

The chain links TRBV27 to TRBJ2-3; either TRBD1 or TRBD2 may supply D (5 bases each). V was clipped by 7 bases and J by 2 bases, with 16 bases between them. There are 15 residues in the CDR3. Looked up from germline, CDR1 is MNHEY and CDR2 is SMNVEV (reference sequence). In DNA, the CDR3 is TGTGCCAGCACAGGAGGCAGGGCCACCACAGATACGCAGTATTTT. This encodes CASTGGRATTDTQYF.

J is TRBJ1-3 and V is TRBV9; D call uncertain. Looked up from germline, CDR1 is SGDLS and CDR2 is YYNGEE. Trimming removed 2 bases from V and 0 bases from J, with 15 bases in between. This CDR3 has 17 residues. In nucleotides, the CDR3 is TGTGCCAGCAGCGTTGGGGAGGTTCCCAACTCTGGAAACACCATATATTTT. Protein: CASSVGEVPNSGNTIYF.

The CDR3 is CASRAILGDGTDTQYF. As DNA, the CDR3 is TGTGCCAGTAGGGCGATATTAGGGGACGGCACAGATACGCAGTATTTT. J is TRBJ2-3 and V is TRBV19; either TRBD1 or TRBD2 may supply D (5 bases each). V lost 6 bases and J lost 1, with 17 bases in between. This CDR3 is built from 16 residues. The V gene's germline CDR1 is LNHDA and CDR2 SQIVND (reference sequence).